The entry that follows covers one T cell receptor beta chain sequence. Its antigen is as yet unknown. The data were obtained in a study of blood T cells in healthy people across ages. Germline V gene data show CDR1 as LGHNT and CDR2 as FRNRAP. Trimming stripped 1 base from V and 0 bases from J, with 2 bases between. This CDR3 is built from 13 residues. Study-wide results and caveats: Donors of long life had a larger count of naive CD4+ cells and greater diversity than aged donors.

All donors came from Russia, were Caucasian and healthy, and spanned ages about 6 to 95. Collection of approximately 9.3 milliliters of peripheral blood was performed for each donor. The use of a sample-barcoded 5' primer and a J-beta primer mix characterized a second PCR of roughly 6 to 11 cycles. Each cDNA molecule was tagged by a template-switch adaptor with 12 random nucleotides. TCRdb re-analysed the 5' RACE reads in MiXCR, keeping a single row per CDR3 protein. The table has about 1.5 million distinct CDR3 sequences, 35% to 45% seen once. The clonotype was recovered from a woman younger than 30 in good health. The gene calls are TRBV12-5 and TRBJ2-3, with D unclear. Source material: blood. CDR3 in amino acids: CASGLASTDTQYF. Here the CDR3 DNA reads TGTGCTAGTGGTTTGGCTAGCACAGATACGCAGTATTTT.